The 14 T cell receptor beta chains presented below share a single source sample, sequenced in a study of T cells after yellow fever vaccination. From the 5' RACE reads, TCRdb called clonotypes with MiXCR, one entry per CDR3 protein. The sample records 340,000 or so distinct CDR3 sequences, around 13% being singletons. The source was CD4+ T cells sorted from PBMCs, collected 15 days after the yellow fever booster vaccination. Receptors were obtained from a man between 18 and 29 years old who received the YFV17D yellow fever vaccine.

This clonotype has a handful of counts. This chain joins TRBV18 and TRBJ2-1; 9 bases fit TRBD2. The length of the CDR3 is 15 residues. Per germline, CDR1 KGHSH and CDR2 LQKENI. J was trimmed by 8 bases and V by 0 bases; bases with no gene match: 5. CDR3 sequence reads: CASSPPRGGADEQFF. CDR3 coding DNA: TGTGCCAGCTCACCACCTCGCGGGGGGGCGGATGAGCAGTTCTTC.

This chain connects TRBV11-2 to TRBJ2-7; D assignment may be TRBD1 or TRBD2 (5 bases each). The CDR3 loop spans 13 amino acids. Looked up from germline, CDR1 is SGHAT and CDR2 is FQNNGV. Trimming removed 6 bases from V and 2 bases from J, with 11 bases in between. The CDR3 is CASRPGRPYEQYF. The DNA for the CDR3 is TGTGCCAGCAGGCCGGGACGACCCTACGAGCAGTACTTC.

The table lists this clonotype with a few counts. The gene calls are TRBV7-2 and TRBJ2-3; unclear D gene. The CDR3 is made up of 16 amino acids. Trimming left V 3 bases short and J 2 bases short, with 15 bases between. From germline, CDR1 is SGHTA and CDR2 FQGNSA. The CDR3 DNA sequence: TGTGCCAGCAGCTTCCGTCCGGCCAAGACCACAGATACGCAGTATTTT. Protein: CASSFRPAKTTDTQYF.

J is TRBJ1-1 and V is TRBV5-1; D gene ambiguous. This CDR3 contains 16 residues. The V and J ends lost 0 bases and 4 bases respectively, with 16 bases between them. CDR1 and CDR2 from the germline V gene are SGHRS and YFSETQ. The CDR3 loop is CASSLALASYVTEAFF. In DNA form, the CDR3 reads TGCGCCAGCAGCTTGGCTCTCGCCTCGTATGTCACTGAAGCTTTCTTT.

This clonotype was seen a handful of times. The chain has TRBV11-2 and TRBJ1-2; D might be TRBD1 (5 bases). This CDR3 has 13 amino acids. Germline CDR1 and CDR2: SGHAT and FQNNGV. V was clipped by 5 bases and J by 10 bases, with 17 bases between them. For the CDR3, the DNA is TGTGCCAGCAGCCCGACAGATATTCTAACCTACACCTTC. Protein product: CASSPTDILTYTF.

The J gene is TRBJ2-2, the V gene TRBV5-5; TRBD2 matches 8 bases. J gave up 5 bases and V 0 bases, and 3 bases lay outside the gene matches. This CDR3 is built from 15 residues. Germline lookup yields CDR1 SGHKS and CDR2 YYEKEE (reference sequence). CDR3 protein: CASSLGAGETGELFF. Here the CDR3 DNA reads TGTGCCAGCAGCTTGGGAGCGGGGGAGACCGGGGAGCTGTTTTTT.

This clonotype was counted a few times. The chain has TRBV28 and TRBJ2-7; 9 positions agree with TRBD1. The J segment lost 3 bases and the V segment lost 2 bases, leaving 2 bases of the junction unmatched. The V gene's germline CDR1 is MDHEN and CDR2 SYDVKM. The CDR3 totals 14 residues. CDR3 loop: CASSLTGGIYEQYV. For the CDR3, the DNA is TGTGCCAGCAGTTTAACAGGGGGCATCTACGAGCAGTACGTC.

This clonotype was seen more than once but under ten times. The V and J genes are TRBV7-2 and TRBJ1-2; D is uncertain. V was trimmed by 2 bases and J by 2 bases, leaving 9 bases between them. The CDR3 loop spans 14 amino acids. Germline assignment: CDR1 SGHTA and CDR2 FQGNSA. CDR3 DNA: TGTGCCAGCAGCTTATCCGGGCTCAACTATGGCTACACCTTC. The encoded protein is CASSLSGLNYGYTF.

This clonotype was detected a few times. The rearrangement uses TRBV7-2 and TRBJ2-7, with D possibly matching TRBD1 (5 bases). V gave up 5 bases and J gave up 3 bases, with 17 bases separating them. The CDR3 has 15 residues. Germline V CDR1 and CDR2: SGHTA, FQGNSA. CDR3 DNA sequence: TGTGCCAGCAGCCCTAGTAGGGGCCCTAACTACGAGCAGTACTTC. Protein product: CASSPSRGPNYEQYF.

The rearrangement links TRBV20-1 to TRBJ1-2, with TRBD1 matching 7 bases. The V and J ends lost 5 bases and 7 bases, in that order; junction bases with no gene match: 13. Germline V gene sequence: CDR1 DFQATT, CDR2 SNEGSKA (reference sequence). The CDR3 has 14 amino acids. The DNA of the CDR3 is TGCAGTGCTTCCAGCTCAGGGGGATGGGGTGGCTACACCTTC. It specifies CSASSSGGWGGYTF.

This clonotype was observed a handful of times. The V gene is TRBV20-1, the J gene TRBJ1-5; D is undetermined. The CDR3 contains 14 residues. Germline V gene data show CDR1 as DFQATT and CDR2 as SNEGSKA (reference sequence). With 3 bases removed from V and 3 bases from J, the gap between germline ends came to 12 bases. The CDR3 sequence: CSASLQAFNQPQHF. For the CDR3, the DNA is TGCAGTGCTAGCCTCCAGGCTTTCAATCAGCCCCAGCATTTT.

This clonotype occurred a few times. J is TRBJ2-7 and V is TRBV3-1; no clear D. V lost 4 bases, J lost 0 bases, and 10 bases lay in between. This CDR3 is 14 amino acids long. The germline gives CDR1 LGHDT, CDR2 YNNKEL (reference sequence). CDR3 sequence reads: CASSPRLDSYEQYF. CDR3 nucleotides: TGTGCCAGCAGCCCCCGACTGGACTCCTACGAGCAGTACTTC.

This clonotype has only a few counts. The chain combines TRBV2 with TRBJ1-1, with a tentative D call TRBD1 (6 bases). Germline V gene data show CDR1 as SNHLY and CDR2 as FYNNEI. Trimming stripped 5 bases from V and 1 base from J, with 8 bases between. The CDR3 loop spans 13 amino acids. CDR3 bases: TGTGCCAGCAGTAAGGGGGGGAACACTGAAGCTTTCTTT. Protein product: CASSKGGNTEAFF.

The chain is built from TRBV28 and TRBJ1-2; D possibly corresponds to TRBD1 (5 bases). This CDR3 region has 17 residues. CDR1 MDHEN and CDR2 SYDVKM come from the germline V gene. Trimming pared 3 bases from V and 8 bases from J, leaving 25 bases between. Here the CDR3 DNA reads TGTGCCAGCAGTTTTAGTGGCAGGGAAATATCTATGAAAGGCTACACCTTC. As protein: CASSFSGREISMKGYTF.